The 18 T cell receptor beta chains below all came from one sample that was sequenced in a study of T cells in Graves' hyperthyroidism and ophthalmopathy. TCR beta CDR3 region amplification was performed from RNA transcripts. First-round RT-PCR with HTBI primers amplified the TCR CDR3 region. MiXCR was run by TCRdb on the multiplex PCR reads, yielding one entry per CDR3 protein. The table has under 700,000 distinct CDR3 sequences, about half seen once. Sequencing used peripheral blood or thyroid tissue (not recorded which). The receptor set was obtained from a woman between 18 and 29 years old with Graves' hyperthyroidism.

This clonotype was seen more than once but under ten times. V and J are TRBV20-1 and TRBJ1-3, with 8 nucleotides matching TRBD1. V was clipped by 4 bases and J by 4 bases; unmatched bases: 6. Germline V gene lookup returns CDR1 DFQATT and CDR2 SNEGSKA (reference sequence). The CDR3 consists of 14 residues. The CDR3 DNA reads TGCAGTGCTACGACAGGGGACGGAGGAAACACCATATATTTT. This translates into CSATTGDGGNTIYF.

This clonotype was found many times. The J gene is TRBJ1-5, the V gene TRBV15; D is ambiguous. The V and J ends lost 0 bases and 4 bases respectively, with 10 bases between them. The length of the CDR3 is 15 residues. Germline V gene data show CDR1 as LNHNV and CDR2 as YYDKDF (reference sequence). The CDR3 bases are TGTGCCACCAGCAGAGATAGAGCGGGAAATCAGCCCCAGCATTTT. Its protein product is CATSRDRAGNQPQHF.

This chain connects TRBV9 to TRBJ2-7; D is undetermined. In germline, CDR1 is SGDLS, CDR2 YYNGEE. V was cut by 0 bases and J by 5 bases, with 9 bases left in between. This CDR3 region has 13 residues. CDR3 coding DNA: TGTGCCAGCAGCGTAGATGAGTTTGACGAGCAGTACTTC. Amino acid sequence: CASSVDEFDEQYF.

The V gene is TRBV12-3 or TRBV12-4, the J gene TRBJ1-5; D is perhaps TRBD1 (6 bases). Trimming removed 5 bases from V and 0 bases from J, with 17 bases in between. The CDR3 loop spans 17 amino acids. Here the CDR3 DNA reads TGTGCCAGCAGTAAGACAGGCCAGACGTATAGCAATCAGCCCCAGCATTTT. This gives the protein CASSKTGQTYSNQPQHF.

This clonotype has a handful of counts. The genes are TRBV12-5 and TRBJ2-5, with 12 positions matching TRBD2. V shed 7 bases and J 5 bases; nucleotides not matched to a gene: 8. The CDR3 spans 15 residues. In germline, CDR1 is LGHNT, CDR2 FRNRAP. The CDR3 sequence is CASALLAGGRETQYF. CDR3 nucleotide sequence: TGTGCTAGTGCCCTGCTAGCGGGAGGGAGGGAGACCCAGTACTTC.

V gene TRBV29-1 combines with J gene TRBJ1-1; no definite D call. Germline values: CDR1 SQVTM, CDR2 ANQGSEA. The CDR3 is 16 amino acids. Trimming took off 4 bases at V and 3 bases at J, with 21 bases between the two ends. Written as DNA, the CDR3 is TGCAGCGTTGGGAATCTGACGGCCTCAAGGGACACTGAAGCTTTCTTT. It translates to CSVGNLTASRDTEAFF.

This clonotype was picked up a small number of times. This rearrangement joins TRBV5-1 to TRBJ1-3; no clear D. There are 15 residues in the CDR3. Per the germline V gene, CDR1 is SGHRS and CDR2 is YFSETQ. Deletions cut 1 base from V and 0 bases from J, with 8 bases between. CDR3 sequence (DNA): TGCGCCAGCAGCTTGCTGGGTAACTCTGGAAACACCATATATTTT. Translation gives CASSLLGNSGNTIYF. Combining the CDR3 with reference TRBV5-1 and TRBJ1-3 gives the whole variable domain KAGVTQTPRYLIKTRGQQVTLSCSPISGHRSVSWYQQTPGQGLQFLFEYFSETQRNKGNFPGRFSGRQFSNSRSEMNVSTLELGDSALYLCASSLLGNSGNTIYFGEGSWLTVV.

Only a few counts were recorded for this clonotype. The chain is built from TRBV9 and TRBJ2-5; 11 nucleotides align to TRBD2. CDR1 and CDR2 from the germline V gene are SGDLS and YYNGEE. The length of the CDR3 is 17 residues. V lost 3 bases to trimming and J lost 1 base; unmatched junction nucleotides: 8. The CDR3 nucleotides are TGTGCCAGCAGCGCCCCACCCGGGACTAGCGGCCAAGAGACCCAGTACTTC. Translating gives CASSAPPGTSGQETQYF.

This chain uses TRBV7-6 with TRBJ1-4; D is possibly TRBD1 (5 bases). With 4 bases removed from V and 3 bases from J, the gap between germline ends came to 9 bases. Germline CDR1 reads SGHVS; CDR2 reads FNYEAQ. This CDR3 is built from 14 residues. DNA of the CDR3: TGTGCCAGCAGCTCCTGGGGCCCTAATGAAAAACTGTTTTTT. It codes for CASSSWGPNEKLFF.

Remarks on this clonotype: Its ends do not fully match the called genes, so a read error is possible. The J gene is TRBJ2-2, the V gene TRBV7-2, with D perhaps TRBD2 (5 bases). Germline V lookup: CDR1 SGHTA, CDR2 FQGNSA. This CDR3 region has 13 residues. The CDR3 DNA sequence: TGTGCCTCAGCCCGGCCGAACACCGGGGAGCTGCTTTTT. It translates to CASARPNTGELLF.

The chain carries TRBV2 and TRBJ1-5; no clear D. Germline V lookup: CDR1 SNHLY, CDR2 FYNNEI. V was pared by 2 bases and J by 3 bases, with 11 bases between. The CDR3 totals 15 residues. CDR3 loop: CASSEPDGANQPQHF. For the CDR3, the DNA is TGTGCCAGCAGTGAACCGGACGGAGCCAATCAGCCCCAGCATTTT.

Note on this clonotype: At one of its ends the junction is not consistent with the germline gene, which may arise from a read error. The CDR3 here is CASSQLDMGLLRGGYTF. The CDR3 DNA sequence: TGCGCCAGCAGCCAGTTGGACATGGGGTTACTACGAGGTGGCTACACCTTC. The chain carries TRBV7-3 and TRBJ1-2; a possible D gene is TRBD1 (5 bases). The germline CDR1 and CDR2 sequences are SGHTA and FQGTGA. This CDR3 region has 17 residues. The whole variable domain, remainder taken from reference TRBV7-3 and TRBJ1-2, is GAGVSQTPSNKVTEKGKYVELRCDPISGHTALYWYRQSLGQGPEFLIYFQGTGAADDSGLPNDRFFAVRPEGSVSTLKIQRTERGDSAVYLCASSQLDMGLLRGGYTFGSGTRLTVV.

This clonotype was counted at least ten times. The J gene is TRBJ1-5, the V gene TRBV19; D call uncertain. Germline-derived CDR1 and CDR2 are LNHDA and SQIVND (reference sequence). V dropped 3 bases and J dropped 5 bases, with 11 bases sitting between them. This CDR3 spans 14 amino acids. DNA of the CDR3: TGTGCCAGTAGTATGGTAGCAGGTTATCAGCCCCAGCATTTT. This codes for CASSMVAGYQPQHF.

J is TRBJ2-5 and V is TRBV12-3 or TRBV12-4; D uncertain. The CDR3 contains 14 residues. V gave up 7 bases and J gave up 7 bases, with 19 bases separating them. CDR3 coding DNA: TGTGCCAGCACCTCCACCGCCCAGGCTGGGACCCAGTACTTC. This gives the protein CASTSTAQAGTQYF.

The chain employs TRBV7-8 and TRBJ2-7, with a weak D call TRBD1 (5 bases). CDR3 length equals 15 residues. V was shortened by 6 bases and J by 4 bases, with 19 bases between the two germline ends. Germline CDR1 SGHVS, CDR2 FQNEAQ. Here the CDR3 reads CASSLTGPVSYEQYF. CDR3 DNA: TGTGCCAGCAGTTTAACAGGACCCGTGTCATACGAGCAGTACTTC.

This clonotype was found a few times. The chain joins TRBV7-2 to TRBJ2-7; TRBD2 matches at 10 bases. This CDR3 has 16 amino acids. In germline, CDR1 is SGHTA, CDR2 FQGNSA. V was pared by 5 bases and J by 4 bases, with 11 bases of the junction left unmatched. The CDR3 coding sequence is TGTGCCAGCAGCGACCGACTAGCGGGTATTTGGTACGAGCAGTACTTC. As protein: CASSDRLAGIWYEQYF.

The chain couples TRBV13 to TRBJ2-5, with 7 bases matching TRBD1. Germline V gene lookup returns CDR1 PRHDT and CDR2 FYEKMQ (reference sequence). This CDR3 comprises 14 residues. V shed 0 bases, J shed 5 bases, and the junction held 3 bases outside the gene matches. CDR3 nucleotides: TGTGCCAGCAGCTTAGGCTCAGGGGGTGAGACCCAGTACTTC. Translating it yields CASSLGSGGETQYF.

The chain is built from TRBV20-1 and TRBJ1-1; D gene uncertain. V was shortened by 0 bases and J by 6 bases, with 14 bases between the two germline ends. Germline CDR1 is DFQATT and CDR2 is SNEGSKA (reference sequence). The CDR3 runs 14 residues. This CDR3 is CSARDVRESAEAFF. CDR3 in DNA: TGCAGTGCTAGAGATGTAAGGGAGAGTGCTGAAGCTTTCTTT.